One and the same sample provided the 22 T cell receptor beta chains below, sequenced in a study of shared clonotypes between healthy human individuals. Generated by immunoSEQ multiplex PCR, the TCRdb table keeps only in-frame clones and is missing some. The top ten clones hold under 2% of a sample with roughly 2.1 million clones, 85% to 95% of them seen once. Terminally differentiated effector memory CD45RA+ cells were excluded from the naive CD8 cells, which were CD45RO-negative and positively selected for CCR7. Sequencing used naive CD8+ T cells from PBMCs. These receptors were obtained from a man aged 18 to 30 in good health. Some clones in this sample may be carry-over from other donors' samples.

This clone was observed a single time. The chain recombines TRBV7-9 with TRBJ2-7; D unclear. The CDR3 spans 12 residues. Germline CDR1 and CDR2: SEHNR and FQNEAQ (reference sequence). Trimming took off 1 base at V and 5 bases at J, with 6 bases between the two ends. CDR3 bases: TGTGCCAGCAGCTTAGGTTTCCACGAGCAGTACTTC. This sequence encodes CASSLGFHEQYF. The full variable domain, with the rest looked up from reference TRBV7-9 and TRBJ2-7, is DTGVSQNPRHKITKRGQNVTFRCDPISEHNRLYWYRQTLGQGPEFLTYFQNEAQLEKSRLLSDRFSAERPKGSFSTLEIQRTEQGDSAMYLCASSLGFHEQYFGPGTRLTVT.

The chain has TRBV28 and TRBJ2-3; no firm D call. The CDR3 runs 15 residues. Germline-derived CDR1 and CDR2 are MDHEN and SYDVKM. The V end lost 7 bases, the J end lost 0 bases, and 14 bases lay between the germline ends. CDR3 DNA: TGTGCCAGCATTCACCGGCGCTCTAGCACAGATACGCAGTATTTT. It translates to CASIHRRSSTDTQYF.

The chain combines TRBV6-5 with TRBJ1-5; D ambiguous. V lost 5 bases and J 1 base, leaving 9 bases between the germline ends. CDR1 is MNHEY and CDR2 is SVGAGI in the germline V gene. The CDR3 runs 14 residues. CDR3 in DNA: TGTGCCAGCAGTAATACCAGAAGCAATCAGCCCCAGCATTTT. Amino acids: CASSNTRSNQPQHF.

The chain combines TRBV4-1 with TRBJ2-5; TRBD1 might be the D (6 bases). The CDR3 extends over 15 amino acids. The V gene lost 4 bases and the J gene lost 6 bases, with 18 bases spanning the gap. From germline, CDR1 is MGHRA and CDR2 YSYEKL. Written as DNA, the CDR3 is TGCGCCAGCAGCCCGCTTAACGAGGGGGAGAAGACCCAGTACTTC. It specifies CASSPLNEGEKTQYF.

The chain uses TRBV19 and TRBJ2-7; 7 nucleotides match TRBD1. The CDR3 sequence is 16 residues long. Germline-derived CDR1 and CDR2 are LNHDA and SQIVND (reference sequence). Trimming removed 4 bases from V and 0 bases from J; junction bases left unmatched: 9. The DNA of the CDR3 is TGTGCCAGTAGTAGGAGGACAGGACGAAGCTCCTACGAGCAGTACTTC. This translates into CASSRRTGRSSYEQYF.

The chain carries TRBV7-9 and TRBJ2-5; 9 nucleotides match TRBD1. Trimming removed 4 bases from V and 3 bases from J; junction bases left unmatched: 3. Per the germline V gene, CDR1 is SEHNR and CDR2 is FQNEAQ (reference sequence). The CDR3 loop spans 14 amino acids. CDR3 loop: CASSSGTGKETQYF. CDR3 nucleotides: TGTGCCAGCAGCTCCGGGACAGGGAAAGAGACCCAGTACTTC.

V is TRBV28 and J is TRBJ1-2; 9 positions agree with TRBD1. From germline, CDR1 is MDHEN and CDR2 SYDVKM. V gave up 5 bases and J gave up 4 bases; unmatched junction bases: 5. The CDR3 is 14 residues long. CDR3 in amino acids: CASSTGGAVYGYTF. CDR3 bases: TGTGCCAGCAGTACAGGGGGCGCTGTCTATGGCTACACCTTC.

Of note for this clone: At one boundary the junction diverges from the germline segment, which might be a read error. The chain recombines TRBV28 with TRBJ2-1; D might be TRBD2 (5 bases). This CDR3 has 14 residues. Germline V gives CDR1 MDHEN, CDR2 SYDVKM. CDR3 protein: CASRLGSGSNEQFF. The DNA of the CDR3 is TGTGCCAGCCGTTTGGGTTCGGGGAGCAATGAGCAGTTCTTC.

The genes are TRBV27 and TRBJ2-7, with D perhaps TRBD1 (5 bases). Trimming removed 2 bases from V and 0 bases from J, with 20 bases in between. The CDR3 totals 18 residues. Germline CDR1 is MNHEY and CDR2 is SMNVEV (reference sequence). The CDR3 is CASSLMKGSSPDSYEQYF. In DNA, the CDR3 is TGTGCCAGCAGTTTAATGAAGGGGTCGTCCCCCGACTCCTACGAGCAGTACTTC.

The chain links TRBV6-5 to TRBJ1-1, with D hard to call. V was cut by 8 bases and J by 3 bases, with 7 bases left in between. The CDR3 length is 11 residues. CDR1 is MNHEY, CDR2 SVGAGI, per germline. The CDR3 is CASGEYTEAFF. The CDR3 coding sequence is TGTGCCAGCGGGGAGTACACTGAAGCTTTCTTT.

The rearrangement links TRBV7-2 to TRBJ2-7; D unresolved. The CDR3 contains 11 residues. CDR1 is SGHTA, CDR2 FQGNSA, per germline. V was trimmed by 1 base and J by 10 bases, leaving 8 bases between them. CDR3 sequence reads: CASSLGDPQYF. The CDR3 nucleotides read TGTGCCAGCAGCTTAGGAGATCCTCAGTACTTC. Based on the CDR3 plus reference TRBV7-2 and TRBJ2-7, the full variable domain is GAGVSQSPSNKVTEKGKDVELRCDPISGHTALYWYRQSLGQGLEFLIYFQGNSAPDKSGLPSDRFSAERTGGSVSTLTIQRTQQEDSAVYLCASSLGDPQYFGPGTRLTVT.

The chain combines TRBV15 with TRBJ2-7, with D maybe TRBD1 (5 bases). The V end was cut by 0 bases, the J end by 1 base, with 13 bases between. Germline values: CDR1 LNHNV, CDR2 YYDKDF (reference sequence). The CDR3 runs to 16 residues. This CDR3 reads CATSRDLTDKSYEQYF. The CDR3 coding sequence is TGTGCCACCAGCAGAGATTTGACGGACAAGTCCTACGAGCAGTACTTC. The whole variable domain, remainder taken from reference TRBV15 and TRBJ2-7, is DAMVIQNPRYQVTQFGKPVTLSCSQTLNHNVMYWYQQKSSQAPKLLFHYYDKDFNNEADTPDNFQSRRPNTSFCFLDIRSPGLGDTAMYLCATSRDLTDKSYEQYFGPGTRLTVT.

CDR3 sequence: CASRPGWGVVEQYF. CDR3 bases: TGTGCCAGTCGACCGGGATGGGGGGTCGTAGAGCAGTACTTC. V and J are TRBV19 and TRBJ2-7; D is perhaps TRBD2 (6 bases). Germline lookup yields CDR1 LNHDA and CDR2 SQIVND (reference sequence). The germline V and J ends were trimmed by 8 bases and 7 bases, with 21 bases remaining between them. The length of the CDR3 is 14 residues. The entire variable domain, with the rest obtained from reference TRBV19 and TRBJ2-7, is as follows: DGGITQSPKYLFRKEGQNVTLSCEQNLNHDAMYWYRQDPGQGLRLIYYSQIVNDFQKGDIAEGYSVSREKKESFPLTVTSAQKNPTAFYLCASRPGWGVVEQYFGPGTRLTVT.

This rearrangement joins TRBV9 to TRBJ2-7; 7 positions agree with TRBD1. The length of the CDR3 is 13 residues. Germline CDR1 is SGDLS and CDR2 is YYNGEE. V lost 3 bases to trimming and J lost 4 bases; unmatched junction nucleotides: 4. The CDR3 bases are TGTGCCAGCAGCGCCTCCAGGGGGTACGAGCAGTACTTC. Amino acids: CASSASRGYEQYF.

This sequence joins TRBV7-6 and TRBJ2-1; D not resolved. V gave up 1 base and J gave up 4 bases, with 14 bases separating them. This CDR3 has 16 residues. From germline, CDR1 is SGHVS and CDR2 FNYEAQ. The DNA of the CDR3 is TGTGCCAGCAGCTTAGACCAACAAAGCAAATACAATGAGCAGTTCTTC. Residues: CASSLDQQSKYNEQFF. The full variable domain, its missing parts supplied by reference TRBV7-6 and TRBJ2-1, is GAGVSQSPRYKVTKRGQDVALRCDPISGHVSLYWYRQALGQGPEFLTYFNYEAQQDKSGLPNDRFSAERPEGSISTLTIQRTEQRDSAMYRCASSLDQQSKYNEQFFGPGTRLTVL.

The chain links TRBV11-2 to TRBJ2-5; no clear D. The CDR3 runs to 13 residues. Germline values: CDR1 SGHAT, CDR2 FQNNGV. V was clipped by 4 bases and J by 2 bases, with 8 bases between them. CDR3 in amino acids: CASSSVIQETQYF. The DNA of the CDR3 is TGTGCCAGCAGCTCGGTTATTCAAGAGACCCAGTACTTC.

The chain combines TRBV28 with TRBJ2-2, with D perhaps matching TRBD2 (5 bases). Germline values: CDR1 MDHEN, CDR2 SYDVKM. V lost 7 bases to trimming and J lost 0 bases, with 15 bases between them. This CDR3 has 16 residues. CDR3 DNA: TGTGCCAGCACGAAGACTACCGAATCGAACACCGGGGAGCTGTTTTTT. Its translation: CASTKTTESNTGELFF.

This clone was recorded once. The J gene is TRBJ1-4, the V gene TRBV28; no definite D call. From germline, CDR1 is MDHEN and CDR2 SYDVKM. The V end lost 2 bases, the J end lost 8 bases, and 12 bases lay between the germline ends. The CDR3 runs 14 residues. CDR3 sequence: CASSLVASLEKLFF. The CDR3 DNA reads as TGTGCCAGCAGTTTAGTGGCGTCCCTAGAAAAACTGTTTTTT.

J is TRBJ2-1 and V is TRBV6-9, with D possibly TRBD2 on 6 matching bases. V gave up 10 bases and J gave up 4 bases, with 11 bases separating them. In germline, CDR1 is MNHGY, CDR2 SVAAGI. This CDR3 spans 12 amino acids. CDR3 residues: CATLRGYNEQFF. The CDR3 DNA follows: TGTGCCACGCTTCGGGGGTACAATGAGCAGTTCTTC.

With regard to this clone: The same CDR3 arises from other DNA sequences in this sample as well. The genes are TRBV27 and TRBJ2-5; D gene uncertain. Germline CDR1 MNHEY, CDR2 SMNVEV (reference sequence). V lost 2 bases, J lost 1 base, and 5 bases lay in between. There are 13 residues in the CDR3. CDR3 DNA: TGTGCCAGCAGTTTAATCGGCCAAGAGACCCAGTACTTC. Protein sequence: CASSLIGQETQYF.

The chain couples TRBV6-6 to TRBJ2-3; D ambiguous. CDR3 size: 16 residues. Deletions cut 0 bases from V and 0 bases from J, with 10 bases between. Per germline, CDR1 MNHNY and CDR2 SVGAGI (reference sequence). CDR3 sequence (DNA): TGTGCCAGCAGTTACTCTTCGACGCCTAGCACAGATACGCAGTATTTT. This translates into CASSYSSTPSTDTQYF.

The genes are TRBV7-9 and TRBJ2-3; D unresolved. Germline loops: CDR1 SEHNR, CDR2 FQNEAQ (reference sequence). V shed 5 bases and J shed 1 base, with 13 bases lying between them. This CDR3 has 15 residues. CDR3 nucleotides: TGTGCCAGCAGCCTGGCCCATGGGGGCACAGATACGCAGTATTTT. Residues: CASSLAHGGTDTQYF. Combining the CDR3 with reference TRBV7-9 and TRBJ2-3 gives the whole variable domain DTGVSQNPRHKITKRGQNVTFRCDPISEHNRLYWYRQTLGQGPEFLTYFQNEAQLEKSRLLSDRFSAERPKGSFSTLEIQRTEQGDSAMYLCASSLAHGGTDTQYFGPGTRLTVL.